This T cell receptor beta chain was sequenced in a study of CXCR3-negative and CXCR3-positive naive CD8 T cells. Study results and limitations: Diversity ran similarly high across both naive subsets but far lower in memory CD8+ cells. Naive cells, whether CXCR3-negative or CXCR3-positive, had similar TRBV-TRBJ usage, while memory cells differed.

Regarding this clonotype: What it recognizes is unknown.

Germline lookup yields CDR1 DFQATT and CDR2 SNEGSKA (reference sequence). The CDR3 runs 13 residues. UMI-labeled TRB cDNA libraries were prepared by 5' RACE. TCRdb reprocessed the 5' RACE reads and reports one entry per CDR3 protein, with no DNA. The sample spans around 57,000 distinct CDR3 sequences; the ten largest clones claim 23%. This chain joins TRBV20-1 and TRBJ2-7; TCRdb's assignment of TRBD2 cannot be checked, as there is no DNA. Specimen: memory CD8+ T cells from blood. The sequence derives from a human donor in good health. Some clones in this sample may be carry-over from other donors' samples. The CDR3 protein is CSAETSRVYEQYF.